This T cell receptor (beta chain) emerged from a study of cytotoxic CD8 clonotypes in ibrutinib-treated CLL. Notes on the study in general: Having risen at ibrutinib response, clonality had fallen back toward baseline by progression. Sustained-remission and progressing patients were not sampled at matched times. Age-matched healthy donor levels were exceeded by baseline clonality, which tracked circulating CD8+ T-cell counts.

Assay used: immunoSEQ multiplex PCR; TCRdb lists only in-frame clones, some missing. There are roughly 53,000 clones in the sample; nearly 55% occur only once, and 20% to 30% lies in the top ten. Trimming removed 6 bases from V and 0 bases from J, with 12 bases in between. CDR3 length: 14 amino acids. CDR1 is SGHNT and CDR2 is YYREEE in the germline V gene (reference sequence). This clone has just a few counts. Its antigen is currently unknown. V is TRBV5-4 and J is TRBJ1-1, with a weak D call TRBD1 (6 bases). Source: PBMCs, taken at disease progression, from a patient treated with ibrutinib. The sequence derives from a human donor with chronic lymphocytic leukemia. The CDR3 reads CASTRGAMNTEAFF. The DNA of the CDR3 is TGTGCCAGCACCAGGGGCGCCATGAACACTGAAGCTTTCTTT.